The entry below gives a single TCR beta chain sequence along with its context. This sample was taken from a study of blood T cell repertoires in COVID-19. About the research overall: Samples of COVID-19 (acute and convalescent) were obtained from the United States, Italy and Spain. The analysed material was cDNA or gDNA that came from T cells, B-cell-depleted T cells, or PBMCs.

Trimming left V 0 bases short and J 4 bases short, with 10 bases between. The CDR3 length is 15 residues. Per the germline V gene, CDR1 is SGHTA and CDR2 is FQGNSA. As originally analysed: Amplification of reference gene primers provided the estimated nucleated cell counts. The data were produced by immunoSEQ multiplex PCR, yet TCRdb's version contains in-frame clones alone and is incomplete. V, J and clone size were drawn from that table, and D and trimming were deduced from the DNA. This sample yields over 90,000 clones, of which around 90% are seen a single time; about 3.2% belongs to the top ten.

The material sequenced was peripheral blood. This TCR came from a woman in her 70s with acute or convalescent COVID-19. The rearrangement uses TRBV7-2 and TRBJ2-1, with TRBD2 as a possible D gene (6 bases). CDR3 DNA sequence: TGTGCCAGCAGCTTAGCGACTAGTCGGTACAATGAGCAGTTCTTC. Its translation: CASSLATSRYNEQFF. Using reference TRBV7-2 and TRBJ2-1 for the parts outside the CDR3, the full variable domain is GAGVSQSPSNKVTEKGKDVELRCDPISGHTALYWYRQSLGQGLEFLIYFQGNSAPDKSGLPSDRFSAERTGGSVSTLTIQRTQQEDSAVYLCASSLATSRYNEQFFGPGTRLTVL.